A single T cell receptor beta chain is shown here with its context. This may be a read error, as it is one base from a much larger clone. A second about 6 to 12 cycle PCR used barcoded and J-beta primers. A single record per CDR3 protein comes from TCRdb applying MiXCR to the 5' RACE reads. The table shows 600,000 or so distinct CDR3 sequences, with roughly 30% occurring only once. CDR1 SGHDT and CDR2 YYEEEE come from the germline V gene. CDR3 size: 15 residues. The source of the sample is a study of blood T cells in healthy people across ages. Input material: blood. The sequence derives from a woman of 80 years or more in good health. This chain links TRBV5-6 with TRBJ2-7; D is perhaps TRBD2 (6 bases). This CDR3 reads CASGSGWGLQDERYF. CDR3 DNA sequence: TGTGCCAGCGGATCGGGTTGGGGACTTCAGGACGAGCGGTACTTC.